This is a list of T cell receptor beta chains from one sample in a study of blood T cell repertoires in COVID-19. Repertoires were generated with immunoSEQ multiplex PCR, while TCRdb's copy carries only in-frame clones and drops some. This table holds about 100,000 clones, 85% found once. What was sequenced was peripheral blood. The receptors were gathered from a human donor in a cohort sampled during active COVID-19. CDR3s include the opening cysteine and the closing phenylalanine or tryptophan. The order of the fields is J gene, V gene, D gene, clone size, CDR3 protein, CDR3 DNA. The D gene is left open where the match is weak. The size field is filled for only some rows; it gives once, few, many or a size class.

j_gene: TRBJ2-3
v_gene: TRBV5-1
d_gene: TRBD2
abundance: .
CDR3aa: CASSSNPTLSSGLTDTQYF
CDR3nt: TGCGCCAGCAGCTCGAATCCGACTTTGTCTAGCGGTCTCACAGATACGCAGTATTTT

j_gene: TRBJ1-5
v_gene: TRBV6-2/TRBV6-3
d_gene: .
abundance: once
CDR3aa: CASSYRTASNQPQHF
CDR3nt: TGTGCCAGCAGTTACCGGACAGCCAGCAATCAGCCCCAGCATTTT

j_gene: TRBJ2-3
v_gene: TRBV3-1/TRBV3-2
d_gene: .
abundance: .
CDR3aa: CASSQEVQQYF
CDR3nt: TGTGCCAGCAGCCAAGAGGTACAGCAGTATTTT

j_gene: TRBJ1-2
v_gene: TRBV6-5
d_gene: .
abundance: .
CDR3aa: CASSRPGGSGYTF
CDR3nt: TGTGCCAGCAGTAGACCGGGAGGTTCTGGCTACACCTTC

j_gene: TRBJ2-5
v_gene: TRBV9
d_gene: .
abundance: once
CDR3aa: CASSVEGGGRETQYF
CDR3nt: TGTGCCAGCAGCGTAGAGGGCGGGGGCCGAGAGACCCAGTACTTC

j_gene: TRBJ1-5
v_gene: TRBV12-3/TRBV12-4
d_gene: .
abundance: .
CDR3aa: CASRRGGNQPQHF
CDR3nt: TGTGCCAGCCGTAGGGGGGGAAATCAGCCCCAGCATTTT

j_gene: TRBJ1-2
v_gene: TRBV30
d_gene: TRBD1
abundance: .
CDR3aa: CAWSQETGGYGYTF
CDR3nt: TGTGCCTGGAGCCAAGAGACAGGGGGCTATGGCTACACCTTC

j_gene: TRBJ2-2
v_gene: TRBV10-3
d_gene: TRBD1
abundance: once
CDR3aa: CAITQGAGELFF
CDR3nt: TGTGCCATCACCCAGGGGGCCGGGGAGCTGTTTTTT

j_gene: TRBJ1-6
v_gene: TRBV11-2
d_gene: TRBD1
abundance: .
CDR3aa: CASRKTGGGSPLHF
CDR3nt: TGTGCCAGCAGAAAGACAGGGGGAGGTTCACCCCTCCACTTT

j_gene: TRBJ1-2
v_gene: TRBV12-3/TRBV12-4
d_gene: .
abundance: .
CDR3aa: CASSLGGVRGYTF
CDR3nt: TGTGCCAGCAGTTTAGGTGGAGTTCGTGGCTACACCTTC

j_gene: TRBJ1-2
v_gene: TRBV19
d_gene: TRBD1
abundance: .
CDR3aa: CASSRTGTGNYGYTF
CDR3nt: TGTGCCAGTAGTCGTACCGGGACAGGGAACTATGGCTACACCTTC

j_gene: TRBJ2-1
v_gene: TRBV18
d_gene: .
abundance: .
CDR3aa: CASARTLVSYNEQFF
CDR3nt: TGTGCCAGCGCCCGGACACTCGTCTCCTACAATGAGCAGTTCTTC

j_gene: TRBJ1-4
v_gene: TRBV10-3
d_gene: TRBD1
abundance: .
CDR3aa: CAISESQGGNEKLFF
CDR3nt: TGTGCCATCAGTGAATCGCAGGGGGGTAATGAAAAACTGTTTTTT

j_gene: TRBJ1-1
v_gene: TRBV20-1
d_gene: .
abundance: .
CDR3aa: CSAPRGGRAFF
CDR3nt: TGCAGTGCTCCGAGGGGGGGCCGAGCTTTCTTT

j_gene: TRBJ2-3
v_gene: TRBV7-2
d_gene: TRBD2
abundance: .
CDR3aa: CASSLASGGATDTQYF
CDR3nt: TGTGCCAGCAGCTTAGCAAGCGGGGGGGCAACAGATACGCAGTATTTT

j_gene: TRBJ1-5
v_gene: TRBV18
d_gene: .
abundance: few
CDR3aa: CASSPAGVSNQPQHF
CDR3nt: TGTGCCAGCTCACCCGCAGGGGTTAGCAATCAGCCCCAGCATTTT

j_gene: TRBJ1-1
v_gene: TRBV11-2
d_gene: TRBD1
abundance: .
CDR3aa: CASIFAGGTEAFF
CDR3nt: TGTGCCAGCATCTTCGCAGGGGGCACTGAAGCTTTCTTT

j_gene: TRBJ2-7
v_gene: TRBV7-2
d_gene: TRBD2
abundance: once
CDR3aa: CASSLASGAYEQYF
CDR3nt: TGTGCCAGCAGCCTAGCTAGCGGAGCCTACGAGCAGTACTTC